This T cell receptor beta chain came from a study of technical replicates of blood from a handful of donors. Data came from immunoSEQ multiplex PCR; TCRdb stores just in-frame clones and leaves some out. The sample includes roughly 62,000 clones, around 92% of them seen just once. The sequenced sample consisted of PBMCs. The source is a human donor in good health. Some clones in this sample may be carry-over from other donors' samples.

The CDR3 DNA reads as TGTGCCAGCAGCTCCAGGGATTACGAGCAGTACTTC. It specifies CASSSRDYEQYF. The J gene is TRBJ2-7, the V gene TRBV7-2, with a weak D call TRBD1 (5 bases). This CDR3 is 12 amino acids long. The germline V gene encodes CDR1 SGHTA and CDR2 FQGNSA. V gave up 4 bases and J gave up 4 bases, with 8 bases separating them.